What follows are 20 T cell receptor beta chains derived from one specimen sequenced in a study of neurological immune-mediated disorders. TCRdb reprocessed the 5' RACE reads with MiXCR, giving one entry per CDR3 protein. The data show approximately 66,000 distinct CDR3 sequences, nearly 3.5% seen once. Sequenced: PBMCs. The receptor set was obtained from a man aged 35 to 55 with multiple sclerosis.

This clonotype was seen repeatedly, ten times or more. V is TRBV9 and J is TRBJ2-5, with D unclear. V gave up 2 bases and J gave up 3 bases, with 14 bases separating them. The germline CDR1 and CDR2 sequences are SGDLS and YYNGEE. CDR3 size: 15 residues. CDR3 sequence: CASSVQSAQKETQYF. DNA of the CDR3: TGTGCCAGCAGCGTTCAGTCGGCCCAGAAAGAGACCCAGTACTTC.

Ten or more counts support this clonotype. This chain joins TRBV29-1 and TRBJ2-2; TRBD1 agrees at 9 bases. The CDR3 is made up of 13 amino acids. The J segment lost 6 bases and the V segment lost 7 bases, leaving 6 bases of the junction unmatched. Germline V gene sequence: CDR1 SQVTM, CDR2 ANQGSEA. CDR3: CSAGQGRSGELFF. DNA for the CDR3: TGCAGCGCTGGACAGGGGAGGTCCGGGGAGCTGTTTTTT.

This clonotype was seen ten or more times. V gene TRBV24-1 combines with J gene TRBJ1-5, with 7 positions matching TRBD1. Trimming at V came to 7 bases and at J to 0 bases, leaving 8 bases not matched to a gene. The V gene's germline CDR1 is KGHDR and CDR2 SFDVKD. There are 16 residues in the CDR3. In nucleotides, the CDR3 is TGTGCCACCAGCGAAAGAGGGGGCAGTAGCAATCAGCCCCAGCATTTT. Amino acids: CATSERGGSSNQPQHF.

The CDR3 protein is CASSLGRGPYEQYF. The CDR3 DNA reads TGTGCCAGCAGCTTGGGACGGGGCCCCTACGAGCAGTACTTC. This rearrangement joins TRBV11-2 to TRBJ2-7, with D perhaps being TRBD1 or TRBD2 (5 bases each). This CDR3 comprises 14 residues. CDR1 and CDR2 (germline): SGHAT, FQNNGV. Trimming left V 3 bases short and J 2 bases short, with 11 bases between.

This clonotype was observed many times. The chain joins TRBV18 to TRBJ1-1, with a tentative D call TRBD1 (6 bases). Trimming took off 4 bases at V and 2 bases at J, with 11 bases between the two ends. CDR3 length: 14 amino acids. The V gene's germline CDR1 is KGHSH and CDR2 LQKENI. The CDR3 loop reads CASSQQQGNTEAFF. The CDR3 nucleotides read TGTGCCAGCTCACAACAACAGGGCAACACTGAAGCTTTCTTT.

This clonotype was found many times. The gene calls are TRBV12-3 or TRBV12-4 and TRBJ1-1; possible D gene TRBD1, 5 bases. The V end lost 3 bases, the J end lost 0 bases, and 11 bases lay between the germline ends. The CDR3 spans 15 residues. The CDR3 here is CASSFAGKMNTEAFF. CDR3 bases: TGTGCCAGCAGTTTTGCAGGGAAAATGAACACTGAAGCTTTCTTT.

The table lists this clonotype with many counts. This rearrangement joins TRBV20-1 to TRBJ2-1; 8 positions match TRBD2. This CDR3 has 14 amino acids. From germline, CDR1 is DFQATT and CDR2 SNEGSKA (reference sequence). With V trimmed by 6 bases and J by 7 bases, 11 bases remained unmatched. The CDR3 DNA reads as TGCAGTGCGAGACCTGCGGGGGGCCGGAATGAGCAGTTCTTC. Its protein product is CSARPAGGRNEQFF.

Many counts were recorded for this clonotype. The chain uses TRBV14 and TRBJ1-4, with 11 nucleotides matching TRBD1. CDR3 size: 16 residues. Germline loops: CDR1 SGHDN, CDR2 FVKESK. V was pared by 4 bases and J by 8 bases, with 9 bases of the junction left unmatched. CDR3 in DNA: TGTGCCAGCAGCCGCGGTGGACAGGGGGCAGGGGAAAAACTGTTTTTT. Translating gives CASSRGGQGAGEKLFF. The full variable domain, completed using reference TRBV14 and TRBJ1-4, is EAGVTQFPSHSVIEKGQTVTLRCDPISGHDNLYWYRRVMGKEIKFLLHFVKESKQDESGMPNNRFLAERTGGTYSTLKVQPAELEDSGVYFCASSRGGQGAGEKLFFGSGTQLSVL.

This clonotype has at least ten counts. The V call is TRBV5-1, the J call TRBJ2-7; D is ambiguous. The CDR3 is 14 residues long. Germline values: CDR1 SGHRS, CDR2 YFSETQ. Trimming took off 0 bases at V and 5 bases at J, with 12 bases between the two ends. CDR3 nucleotides: TGCGCCAGCAGCTTGGGGACGGGTTCAGACGAGCAGTACTTC. Translating it yields CASSLGTGSDEQYF.

This clonotype was recorded many times. The V and J genes are TRBV7-9 and TRBJ1-4; no reliable D call. Between the trimmed V and J ends, which lost 7 bases and 3 bases, there was a span of 15 bases. Germline CDR1 reads SEHNR; CDR2 reads FQNEAQ (reference sequence). The CDR3 spans 15 residues. CDR3 coding DNA: TGTGCCAGCACCGTCCACGGAGACCCTAATGAAAAACTGTTTTTT. This translates into CASTVHGDPNEKLFF.

This clonotype has a count of ten or more. The chain employs TRBV6-5 and TRBJ1-1, with no clear D. This CDR3 contains 15 residues. V lost 0 bases and J lost 2, with 10 bases in between. Germline-derived CDR1 and CDR2 are MNHEY and SVGAGI. The CDR3 coding sequence is TGTGCCAGCAGTTACTCGGCGTCAGCAAACACTGAAGCTTTCTTT. The encoded protein is CASSYSASANTEAFF.

This sequence joins TRBV7-3 and TRBJ2-2; D might be TRBD2 (6 bases). The CDR3 loop spans 16 amino acids. With 5 bases removed from V and 4 bases from J, the gap between germline ends came to 17 bases. The germline V gene has CDR1 SGHTA and CDR2 FQGTGA. CDR3 sequence: CASSPRHGGITGELFF. CDR3 sequence (DNA): TGTGCCAGCAGCCCGCGCCATGGGGGGATCACCGGGGAGCTGTTTTTT.

Many counts were recorded for this clonotype. The chain links TRBV5-1 to TRBJ1-1; D uncertain. V was shortened by 2 bases and J by 5 bases, with 10 bases between the two germline ends. This CDR3 spans 13 amino acids. Germline V gives CDR1 SGHRS, CDR2 YFSETQ. The DNA for the CDR3 is TGCGCCAGCAGCTTCGGGGATTCAACTGAAGCTTTCTTT. This translates into CASSFGDSTEAFF.

This clonotype appeared many times. J is TRBJ2-1 and V is TRBV5-1; D is ambiguous. V was shortened by 4 bases and J by 6 bases, with 11 bases between the two germline ends. The CDR3 length is 13 residues. Germline V lookup: CDR1 SGHRS, CDR2 YFSETQ. CDR3 protein: CASSPEPSNEQFF. The CDR3 DNA is TGCGCCAGCAGCCCTGAGCCTAGCAATGAGCAGTTCTTC.

Many counts were recorded for this clonotype. This chain connects TRBV5-1 to TRBJ2-2; no definite D call. The CDR3 contains 15 residues. Trimming removed 1 base from V and 3 bases from J, with 10 bases in between. In germline, CDR1 is SGHRS, CDR2 YFSETQ. CDR3 residues: CASSLRTQDTGELFF. In DNA, the CDR3 is TGCGCCAGCAGCTTGAGAACTCAAGACACCGGGGAGCTGTTTTTT.

This clonotype appeared many times. V gene TRBV20-1 combines with J gene TRBJ1-1; 11 positions agree with TRBD1. This CDR3 has 16 amino acids. Losses at the gene ends were 5 bases for V and 4 bases for J; bases not matched to a gene: 12. CDR1 and CDR2 from the germline V gene are DFQATT and SNEGSKA (reference sequence). Written as DNA, the CDR3 is TGCAGTGCTTACCGGACAGGGGGCACCCAAGTCACTGAAGCTTTCTTT. Amino acids: CSAYRTGGTQVTEAFF.

This clonotype was recorded a few times. This may arise from a read error, as a much more abundant clone is one base away. This sequence joins TRBV12-3 or TRBV12-4 and TRBJ2-1; D is unresolved. CDR3 size: 11 residues. The CDR3 reads CDSRYYDEQFF. The CDR3 region has the DNA TGTGACAGCAGGTACTACGATGAGCAGTTCTTC.

Many counts were recorded for this clonotype. The chain couples TRBV19 to TRBJ1-5; 7 nucleotides match TRBD1. CDR3 length equals 14 residues. The germline V gene encodes CDR1 LNHDA and CDR2 SQIVND (reference sequence). Germline trimming cut 7 bases from V and 9 bases from J; bases unmatched to any gene: 12. For the CDR3, the DNA is TGTGCCAGTAATTCAGACAGGGTACCGGGGCCCCAGCATTTT. Protein sequence: CASNSDRVPGPQHF. Complete variable domain (other parts from reference TRBV19 and TRBJ1-5): DGGITQSPKYLFRKEGQNVTLSCEQNLNHDAMYWYRQDPGQGLRLIYYSQIVNDFQKGDIAEGYSVSREKKESFPLTVTSAQKNPTAFYLCASNSDRVPGPQHFGDGTRLSIL.

This clonotype was seen a few times. One base away lies a much larger clone, so this may be a sequencing read error. The genes are TRBV20-1 and TRBJ2-7; 7 bases align to TRBD1. J lost 6 bases, V lost 7 bases, and 12 bases had no gene match. The CDR3 loop spans 13 amino acids. Germline V gene sequence: CDR1 DFQATT, CDR2 SNEGSKA (reference sequence). CDR3 nucleotides: TGCAGTGATAGCCCAGGGACAGTGGGCGAGCAGTACTTC. This encodes CSDSPGTVGEQYF.

This clonotype showed up many times. The chain carries TRBV5-1 and TRBJ2-5; D perhaps matches TRBD2 (5 bases). Looked up from germline, CDR1 is SGHRS and CDR2 is YFSETQ. The CDR3 contains 15 residues. The V and J ends lost 4 bases and 4 bases respectively, with 17 bases between them. CDR3 sequence (DNA): TGCGCCAGCAGCCGGGGATCAAGGACGCCAGAGACCCAGTACTTC. Its protein is CASSRGSRTPETQYF.